This T cell receptor (beta chain) emerged from a study of blood T cells in healthy people across ages. This clonotype appeared many times. J gave up 2 bases and V 5 bases, and 8 bases lay outside the gene matches. Germline CDR1 is MNHNS and CDR2 is SASEGT. The CDR3 sequence is 15 residues long. PCR was performed a second time for about 7 to 11 cycles using a sample-barcoded 5' primer and a J-beta primer mix. MiXCR, applied by TCRdb to the 5' RACE reads, yields one record per CDR3 protein. Here the sample spans approximately 350,000 distinct CDR3 sequences, about 49% being singletons. Sequencing input: blood. The V gene is TRBV6-1, the J gene TRBJ2-5; 7 nucleotides line up with TRBD2. The receptor comes from a man aged 55 to 70 in good health. This CDR3 reads CASSSGLGPQETQYF. Written as DNA, the CDR3 is TGTGCCAGCAGTAGCGGACTAGGACCTCAAGAGACCCAGTACTTC.